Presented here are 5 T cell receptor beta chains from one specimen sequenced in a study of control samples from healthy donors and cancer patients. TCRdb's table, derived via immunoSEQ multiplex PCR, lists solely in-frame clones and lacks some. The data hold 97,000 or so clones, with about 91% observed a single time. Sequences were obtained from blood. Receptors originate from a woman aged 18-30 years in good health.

In DNA, the CDR3 is TGTGCCAGCAGTTACTCTACCGGTTCCGAGCAGTACTTC. Protein product: CASSYSTGSEQYF. The rearrangement uses TRBV6-2 or TRBV6-3 and TRBJ2-7, with D unclear. Trimming left V 0 bases short and J 6 bases short, with 9 bases between. Looked up from germline, CDR1 is MNHEY and CDR2 is SVGEGT. CDR3 length: 13 residues.

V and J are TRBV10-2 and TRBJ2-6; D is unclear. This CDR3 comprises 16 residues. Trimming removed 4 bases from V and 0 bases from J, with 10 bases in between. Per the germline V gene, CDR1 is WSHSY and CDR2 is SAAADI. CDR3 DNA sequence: TGCGCCAGCAGTGCTCACAGAGACTCTGGGGCCAACGTCCTGACTTTC. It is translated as CASSAHRDSGANVLTF.

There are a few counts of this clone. The CDR3 nucleotides read TGCGCCAGCAGTGTAGCAGCGGGGCCCTACGAGCAGTACTTC. This gives the protein CASSVAAGPYEQYF. The V gene is TRBV10-1, the J gene TRBJ2-7; the match to TRBD2 covers 7 bases. The CDR3 extends over 14 amino acids. CDR1 and CDR2 from the germline V gene are WNHNN and SYGVQD (reference sequence). With 4 bases clipped from V and 2 bases from J, the junction kept 5 bases outside the gene matches.

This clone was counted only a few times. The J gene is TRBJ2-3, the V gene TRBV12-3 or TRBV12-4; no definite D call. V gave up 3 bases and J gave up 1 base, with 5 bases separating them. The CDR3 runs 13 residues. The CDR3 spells CASSLSRTDTQYF. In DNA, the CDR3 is TGTGCCAGCAGTTTGTCCCGCACAGATACGCAGTATTTT.

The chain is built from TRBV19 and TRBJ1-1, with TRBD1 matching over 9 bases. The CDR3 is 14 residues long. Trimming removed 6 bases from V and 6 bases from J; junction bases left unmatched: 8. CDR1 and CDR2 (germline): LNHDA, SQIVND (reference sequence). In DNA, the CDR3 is TGTGCCAGTAGCTACAGGGGGCGCAGGGCTGAAGCTTTCTTT. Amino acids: CASSYRGRRAEAFF.